This entry concerns a single T cell receptor beta chain. No antigen is known for it. Germline CDR1 is MGHRA and CDR2 is YSYEKL. The V gene lost 0 bases and the J gene lost 5 bases, with 8 bases spanning the gap. The CDR3 is 15 residues long. The sample belongs to a study of PD-L1 blockade in urothelial cancer. Study summary: Atezolizumab, begun by patients around 2014, was given at 1,200 mg intravenously every 3 weeks. Males with bladder-origin urothelial cancer constituted about 85% of the roughly 29 patients.

Time point here: peripheral blood 6 weeks after treatment start. Urothelial carcinoma, locally advanced or metastatic, affected the patients. Measured with immunoSEQ multiplex PCR; TCRdb has only the in-frame clones, and not every one. Among fewer than 25,000 clones listed, about 80% were seen once. Study conclusions and caveats: Below-median blood TCR clonality before treatment forecast better survival.

Source: PBMCs, taken around atezolizumab (anti-PD-L1) treatment. This receptor was identified in a man aged 45-65 years with urothelial cancer. The rearrangement uses TRBV4-1 and TRBJ1-6; the D is unclear. CDR3 in amino acids: CASSQEAGNNSPLHF. CDR3 in DNA: TGCGCCAGCAGCCAAGAGGCAGGAAATAATTCACCCCTCCACTTT.